The clone carrying this T cell receptor (beta chain) was found once. Germline CDR1 reads KGHSH; CDR2 reads LQKENI. With 5 bases removed from V and 3 bases from J, the gap between germline ends came to 10 bases. CDR3 length: 14 residues. The sample originates from a study of blood T cell repertoires in COVID-19. Study-level background: The United States, Italy and Spain supplied acute and convalescent COVID-19 samples. Sample material is recorded as cDNA or gDNA derived from T cells, B-cell-depleted T cells, or PBMCs.

As originally analysed: Amplification with reference gene primers provided the estimates of nucleated cell counts. Produced via immunoSEQ multiplex PCR; TCRdb's table is partial and in-frame only. Clone size and V and J calls were adopted from that table, with D and trimming inferred from the DNA. The sample includes about 220,000 clones, 75% to 85% of them seen just once. This sequence originates from a human donor in a cohort sampled during active COVID-19. The chain has TRBV18 and TRBJ2-2, with a possible D match to TRBD2 (6 bases). Sequencing was performed on peripheral blood. CDR3: CASSVREDTGELFF. In DNA form, the CDR3 reads TGTGCCAGCTCAGTCAGGGAGGACACCGGGGAGCTGTTTTTT. Complete variable domain (other parts from reference TRBV18 and TRBJ2-2): NAGVMQNPRHLVRRRGQEARLRCSPMKGHSHVYWYRQLPEEGLKFMVYLQKENIIDESGMPKERFSAEFPKEGPSILRIQQVVRGDSAAYFCASSVREDTGELFFGEGSRLTVL.